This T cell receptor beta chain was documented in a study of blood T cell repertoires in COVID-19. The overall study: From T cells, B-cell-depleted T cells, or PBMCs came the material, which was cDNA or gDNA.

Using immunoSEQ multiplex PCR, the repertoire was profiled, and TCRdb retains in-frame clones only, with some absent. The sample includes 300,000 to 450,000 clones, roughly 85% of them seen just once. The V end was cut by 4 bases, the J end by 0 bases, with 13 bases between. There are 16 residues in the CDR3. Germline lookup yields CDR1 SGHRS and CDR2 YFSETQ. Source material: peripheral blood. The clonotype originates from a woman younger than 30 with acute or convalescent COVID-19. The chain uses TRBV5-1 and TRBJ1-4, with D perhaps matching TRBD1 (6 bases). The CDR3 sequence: CASSNGQFATNEKLFF. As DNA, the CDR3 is TGCGCCAGCAGCAATGGACAGTTTGCAACTAATGAAAAACTGTTTTTT.